This passage covers 30 T cell receptor beta chains from one sample sequenced in a study of blood T cell repertoires in COVID-19. Here immunoSEQ multiplex PCR was the method, and the copy in TCRdb shows in-frame clones only, minus some. The table records 200,000 to 300,000 clones, 82% of them present only once. Sequencing was performed on peripheral blood. These receptors were collected from a woman aged 55 to 70 with active or convalescent COVID-19.

The chain uses TRBV4-3 and TRBJ2-7, with 9 bases identical to TRBD1. Germline assignment: CDR1 LGHNA and CDR2 YSLEER. The length of the CDR3 is 13 residues. Trimming cost V 4 bases and J 6 bases; bases outside gene matches: 4. The CDR3 is CASSRDRAAEQYF. Here the CDR3 DNA reads TGCGCCAGCAGCCGGGACAGGGCAGCCGAGCAGTACTTC.

J is TRBJ1-1 and V is TRBV19; TRBD1 matches 9 bases. CDR1 and CDR2 from the germline V gene are LNHDA and SQIVND (reference sequence). The V gene end was trimmed by 6 bases and the J gene end by 1 base; junction bases not matched to a gene: 3. The CDR3 totals 14 residues. The CDR3 DNA reads TGTGCCAGTAGATGGGACAGGGAGAACACTGAAGCTTTCTTT. Translated, it gives CASRWDRENTEAFF.

The rearrangement uses TRBV29-1 and TRBJ1-2, with a tentative D call TRBD1 (5 bases). V dropped 4 bases and J dropped 4 bases, with 13 bases sitting between them. Germline assignment: CDR1 SQVTM and CDR2 ANQGSEA. The CDR3 totals 13 residues. The CDR3 loop reads CSVGEDSRYGYTF. Here the CDR3 DNA reads TGCAGCGTTGGGGAAGACAGTCGCTATGGCTACACCTTC.

The chain couples TRBV29-1 to TRBJ1-4; 8 bases are a match to TRBD1. J lost 12 bases, V lost 4 bases, and 10 bases had no gene match. The CDR3 spans 13 residues. Germline-derived CDR1 and CDR2 are SQVTM and ANQGSEA. This CDR3 reads CSVGTGPPMELFF. In nucleotides, the CDR3 is TGCAGCGTTGGGACAGGGCCTCCCATGGAACTGTTTTTT. The entire variable domain, with the rest obtained from reference TRBV29-1 and TRBJ1-4, is as follows: SAVISQKPSRDICQRGTSLTIQCQVDSQVTMMFWYRQQPGQSLTLIATANQGSEATYESGFVIDKFPISRPNLTFSTLTVSNMSPEDSSIYLCSVGTGPPMELFFGSGTQLSVL.

The chain combines TRBV6-2 or TRBV6-3 with TRBJ2-7; tentatively, D is TRBD2 (5 bases). CDR3 size: 12 residues. V was clipped by 0 bases and J by 6 bases, with 6 bases between them. Germline assignment: CDR1 MNHEY and CDR2 SVGEGT. For the CDR3, the DNA is TGTGCCAGCAGTTACTCGAGGGTCGAGCAGTACTTC. It is translated as CASSYSRVEQYF.

The V gene is TRBV4-1, the J gene TRBJ1-1; D ambiguous. V gave up 3 bases and J gave up 8 bases, with 16 bases separating them. The CDR3 has 14 residues. Germline assignment: CDR1 MGHRA and CDR2 YSYEKL. The CDR3 loop is CASSHHGSAGEAFF. In DNA, the CDR3 is TGCGCCAGCAGCCACCACGGGAGCGCGGGGGAAGCTTTCTTT.

This clone was seen just once. V is TRBV6-5 and J is TRBJ2-7, with D possibly matching TRBD1 (6 bases). V lost 0 bases, J lost 3 bases, and 12 bases lay in between. This CDR3 contains 15 residues. Germline V lookup: CDR1 MNHEY, CDR2 SVGAGI. The CDR3 region is CASSYSQGLGYEQYF. CDR3 nucleotides: TGTGCCAGCAGTTACTCGCAGGGGCTCGGCTACGAGCAGTACTTC.

Concerning this clone itself: The sample holds other DNA sequences that translate to the same CDR3. V is TRBV28 and J is TRBJ1-2; D unresolved. V was cut by 5 bases and J by 2 bases, with 9 bases left in between. The CDR3 loop spans 13 amino acids. CDR1 and CDR2 (germline): MDHEN, SYDVKM. The DNA of the CDR3 is TGTGCCAGCAGTCCGCCAGCGAACTATGGCTACACCTTC. It codes for CASSPPANYGYTF.

The rearrangement joins TRBV18 to TRBJ1-1, with D maybe TRBD1 (5 bases). The germline V and J ends were trimmed by 5 bases and 4 bases, with 17 bases remaining between them. This CDR3 is built from 15 residues. Per the germline V gene, CDR1 is KGHSH and CDR2 is LQKENI. Here the CDR3 reads CASSNQGVSRTEAFF. CDR3 DNA sequence: TGTGCCAGCTCAAATCAGGGTGTAAGTCGCACTGAAGCTTTCTTT.

J is TRBJ1-6 and V is TRBV6-1; the D gene is possibly TRBD1 (6 bases). CDR3 length: 16 amino acids. Germline CDR1 MNHNS, CDR2 SASEGT. Trimming removed 2 bases at V and 0 bases at J, with 8 bases between. The CDR3 here is CASSEQGNSYNSPLHF. The CDR3 region has the DNA TGTGCCAGCAGTGAACAGGGGAACTCCTATAATTCACCCCTCCACTTT.

V usage is TRBV5-4 and J usage is TRBJ2-5, with D possibly matching TRBD2 (5 bases). The CDR3 is made up of 14 amino acids. Deletions cut 4 bases from V and 0 bases from J, with 10 bases between. Germline V gene lookup returns CDR1 SGHNT and CDR2 YYREEE (reference sequence). CDR3 sequence (DNA): TGTGCCAGCAGCCGCTCGCGGGACCAAGAGACCCAGTACTTC. This translates into CASSRSRDQETQYF. Full variable domain (outside the CDR3, taken from reference TRBV5-4 and TRBJ2-5): ETGVTQSPTHLIKTRGQQVTLRCSSQSGHNTVSWYQQALGQGPQFIFQYYREEENGRGNFPPRFSGLQFPNYSSELNVNALELDDSALYLCASSRSRDQETQYFGPGTRLLVL.

The J gene is TRBJ2-3, the V gene TRBV4-3; D is uncertain. The CDR3 runs to 14 residues. Per germline, CDR1 LGHNA and CDR2 YSLEER. Trimming removed 0 bases at V and 0 bases at J, with 4 bases between. The CDR3 is CASSQDQSTDTQYF. The CDR3, as DNA: TGCGCCAGCAGCCAAGATCAGAGCACAGATACGCAGTATTTT.

Points on this clone: This same CDR3 is encoded by further DNA sequences in the sample. The chain joins TRBV5-1 to TRBJ2-1; the D gene is possibly TRBD1 (6 bases). The CDR3 has 14 amino acids. Per germline, CDR1 SGHRS and CDR2 YFSETQ. The V end lost 0 bases, the J end lost 8 bases, and 12 bases lay between the germline ends. CDR3 loop: CASSLGQGWDEQFF. The CDR3 nucleotides are TGCGCCAGCAGCTTGGGCCAGGGGTGGGATGAGCAGTTCTTC.

The V and J genes are TRBV5-1 and TRBJ1-1; 9 nucleotides align to TRBD1. This CDR3 is 17 amino acids long. V lost 2 bases to trimming and J lost 0 bases; unmatched junction nucleotides: 8. CDR1 is SGHRS and CDR2 is YFSETQ in the germline V gene. Here the CDR3 reads CASSLVEQGALNTEAFF. The CDR3 DNA is TGCGCCAGCAGCTTAGTTGAACAGGGGGCCCTGAACACTGAAGCTTTCTTT.

The chain joins TRBV7-9 to TRBJ1-2; possible D gene TRBD1, 5 bases. The ends were cut back, 5 bases at V and 4 bases at J, with 14 bases in the middle. Germline CDR1 reads SEHNR; CDR2 reads FQNEAQ (reference sequence). The CDR3 covers 14 residues. The CDR3 DNA is TGTGCCAGCAGCCCTCCGACCGGGGGCTATGGCTACACCTTC. Protein: CASSPPTGGYGYTF.

This chain links TRBV30 with TRBJ1-1; D uncertain. The length of the CDR3 is 12 residues. Trimming removed 5 bases at V and 0 bases at J, with 7 bases between. The germline V gene has CDR1 GTSNPN and CDR2 SVGIG (reference sequence). CDR3 DNA sequence: TGTGCCTGGGGGAGAGTGAACACTGAAGCTTTCTTT. Amino acids: CAWGRVNTEAFF.

The chain links TRBV6-6 to TRBJ1-1; 8 bases line up with TRBD1. Germline CDR1 is MNHNY and CDR2 is SVGAGI (reference sequence). Trimming at V came to 0 bases and at J to 5 bases, leaving 5 bases not matched to a gene. The CDR3 is 15 residues long. The CDR3 DNA reads TGTGCCAGCAGTTACTCCCAGGGGGCGATGACTGAAGCTTTCTTT. Protein product: CASSYSQGAMTEAFF.

The J gene is TRBJ1-2, the V gene TRBV3-1 (or the pseudogene TRBV3-2); perhaps TRBD1 as D (6 bases). Per germline, CDR1 LGHDT and CDR2 YNNKEL (reference sequence). CDR3 length equals 16 residues. The ends were cut back, 4 bases at V and 5 bases at J, with 20 bases in the middle. The CDR3 region has the DNA TGTGCCAGCAGCCCGTGGGACAAGGGAGAGATATATGGCTACACCTTC. Translated: CASSPWDKGEIYGYTF.

This chain uses TRBV9 with TRBJ2-3, with D tentatively TRBD1 (6 bases). Germline lookup yields CDR1 SGDLS and CDR2 YYNGEE. The CDR3 covers 14 residues. V lost 2 bases and J lost 4, with 11 bases in between. The CDR3 DNA is TGTGCCAGCAGCGTCCGACAGGTTCCAGATACGCAGTATTTT. It translates to CASSVRQVPDTQYF.

CDR3 protein: CAWSVAASYEQYF. The CDR3 nucleotides read TGTGCCTGGAGTGTAGCGGCGTCCTACGAGCAGTACTTC. The J gene is TRBJ2-7, the V gene TRBV30; D perhaps matches TRBD2 (5 bases). Trimming removed 0 bases from V and 1 base from J, with 7 bases in between. From germline, CDR1 is GTSNPN and CDR2 SVGIG (reference sequence). The CDR3 covers 13 residues.

This clone was seen a few times. The V call is TRBV6-5, the J call TRBJ1-5, with unresolved D. CDR3 length: 16 residues. Germline V gene data show CDR1 as MNHEY and CDR2 as SVGAGI. Trimming pared 2 bases from V and 2 bases from J, leaving 13 bases between. The CDR3 sequence: CASSYTWRGGNQPQHF. CDR3 bases: TGTGCCAGCAGTTACACCTGGCGAGGCGGCAATCAGCCCCAGCATTTT.

This chain uses TRBV12-5 with TRBJ1-5; 7 bases map to TRBD1. Germline assignment: CDR1 LGHNT and CDR2 FRNRAP. Trimming at V came to 0 bases and at J to 4 bases, leaving 6 bases not matched to a gene. This CDR3 spans 16 amino acids. The CDR3 reads CASGLVIGTENQPQHF. In DNA form, the CDR3 reads TGTGCTAGTGGTTTGGTGATCGGGACAGAGAATCAGCCCCAGCATTTT.

The chain recombines TRBV19 with TRBJ2-1; 11 bases are shared with TRBD2. Trimming removed 4 bases from V and 1 base from J; junction bases left unmatched: 9. Germline CDR1 reads LNHDA; CDR2 reads SQIVND (reference sequence). The CDR3 extends over 18 amino acids. The CDR3 bases are TGTGCCAGTAGTAGTAGCGGGGGGGCCGGGTGGTCCTACAATGAGCAGTTCTTC. Translation gives CASSSSGGAGWSYNEQFF.

V usage is TRBV27 and J usage is TRBJ2-5; no clear D gene. The CDR3 is made up of 12 amino acids. From germline, CDR1 is MNHEY and CDR2 SMNVEV (reference sequence). Trimming cost V 5 bases and J 5 bases, with 9 bases left between them. The CDR3 bases are TGTGCCAGCAGTCCGTCCGGGGAGACCCAGTACTTC. This gives the protein CASSPSGETQYF.

About this clone: One junction end disagrees with the germline gene, perhaps due to a read error. The chain links TRBV23-1 to TRBJ1-2, with D possibly TRBD1 on 6 matching bases. TRBV23-1 is annotated as an ORF whose role is uncertain. This CDR3 is 14 amino acids long. In DNA form, the CDR3 reads TGCGCCAGCAGTCCCAGGGGCGGGTGCCACATCGGGCATTTC. The encoded protein is CASSPRGGCHIGHF.

The CDR3: CASSRDRQETQYF. DNA of the CDR3: TGTGCCAGCAGCAGGGACAGGCAAGAGACCCAGTACTTC. The chain has TRBV7-2 and TRBJ2-5; 8 bases are shared with TRBD1. The CDR3 spans 13 residues. J lost 2 bases, V lost 5 bases, and 1 base had no gene match. Germline CDR1 and CDR2: SGHTA and FQGNSA.

The genes are TRBV13 and TRBJ1-3, with TRBD1 as a possible D gene (6 bases). Germline V CDR1 and CDR2: PRHDT, FYEKMQ (reference sequence). The V gene lost 5 bases and the J gene lost 0 bases, with 8 bases spanning the gap. CDR3 length equals 14 residues. The CDR3 DNA is TGTGCCAGCAGCCCAGGGGCCTCTGGAAACACCATATATTTT. It codes for CASSPGASGNTIYF.

The gene calls are TRBV10-3 and TRBJ1-5; TRBD1 agrees at 7 bases. V lost 4 bases, J lost 0 bases, and 6 bases stayed unmatched. Germline V CDR1 and CDR2: ENHRY, SYGVKD. This CDR3 spans 16 amino acids. This chain's CDR3 is CAISVEGAGSNQPQHF. DNA of the CDR3: TGTGCCATCAGTGTTGAGGGGGCGGGTAGCAATCAGCCCCAGCATTTT.

The chain employs TRBV7-2 and TRBJ1-4; no firm D call. The germline gives CDR1 SGHTA, CDR2 FQGNSA. V shed 5 bases and J shed 0 bases, with 13 bases lying between them. This CDR3 contains 16 residues. In DNA, the CDR3 is TGTGCCAGCAGCCTCATAGGAGCTGCAACTAATGAAAAACTGTTTTTT. Its translation is CASSLIGAATNEKLFF.

The chain links TRBV28 to TRBJ1-1, with D tentatively TRBD1 (6 bases). The CDR3 sequence is 16 residues long. V gave up 2 bases and J gave up 2 bases, with 15 bases separating them. CDR1 and CDR2 from the germline V gene are MDHEN and SYDVKM. CDR3 in DNA: TGTGCCAGCAGTTTAAGAGGGGGTAGAATTAACACTGAAGCTTTCTTT. Protein product: CASSLRGGRINTEAFF. Drawing the rest from reference TRBV28 and TRBJ1-1, the complete variable domain is DVKVTQSSRYLVKRTGEKVFLECVQDMDHENMFWYRQDPGLGLRLIYFSYDVKMKEKGDIPEGYSVSREKKERFSLILESASTNQTSMYLCASSLRGGRINTEAFFGQGTRLTVV.